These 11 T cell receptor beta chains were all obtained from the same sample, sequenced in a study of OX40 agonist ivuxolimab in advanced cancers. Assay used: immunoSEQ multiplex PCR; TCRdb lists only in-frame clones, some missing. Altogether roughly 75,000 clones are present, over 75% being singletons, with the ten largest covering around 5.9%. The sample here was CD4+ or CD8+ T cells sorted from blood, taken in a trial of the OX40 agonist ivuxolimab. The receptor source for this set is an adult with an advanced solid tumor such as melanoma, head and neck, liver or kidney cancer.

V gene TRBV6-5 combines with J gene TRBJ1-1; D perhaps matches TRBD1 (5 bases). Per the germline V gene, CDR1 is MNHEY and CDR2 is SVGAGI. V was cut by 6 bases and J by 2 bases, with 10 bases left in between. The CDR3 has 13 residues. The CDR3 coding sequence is TGTGCCAGCAGACCCACAGGAAACACTGAAGCTTTCTTT. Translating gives CASRPTGNTEAFF.

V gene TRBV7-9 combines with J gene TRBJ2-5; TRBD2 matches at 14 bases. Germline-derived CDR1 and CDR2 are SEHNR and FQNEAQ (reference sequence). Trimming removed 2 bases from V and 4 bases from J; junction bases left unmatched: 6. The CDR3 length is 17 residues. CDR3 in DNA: TGTGCCAGCAGCTTACTAAGACTAGCGGGAGGGGCAGAGACCCAGTACTTC. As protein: CASSLLRLAGGAETQYF.

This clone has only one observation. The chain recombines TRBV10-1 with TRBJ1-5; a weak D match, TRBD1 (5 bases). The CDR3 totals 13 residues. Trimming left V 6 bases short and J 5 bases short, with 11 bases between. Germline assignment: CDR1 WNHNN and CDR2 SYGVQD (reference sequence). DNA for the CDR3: TGCGCCAGCAGCCCGGGACGGGATCAGCCCCAGCATTTT. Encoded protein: CASSPGRDQPQHF.

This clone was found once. Here the CDR3 DNA reads TGCAGTGCTAGAAGTACCTACGAGCAGTACTTC. Translation: CSARSTYEQYF. The rearrangement uses TRBV20-1 and TRBJ2-7; no firm D call. Per germline, CDR1 DFQATT and CDR2 SNEGSKA (reference sequence). This CDR3 has 11 amino acids. V was pared by 2 bases and J by 2 bases, with 4 bases between.

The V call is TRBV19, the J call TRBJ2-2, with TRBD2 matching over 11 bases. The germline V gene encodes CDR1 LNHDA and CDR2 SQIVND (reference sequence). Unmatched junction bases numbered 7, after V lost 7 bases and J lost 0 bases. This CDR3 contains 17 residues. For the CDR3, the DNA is TGTGCCAGTACCGGACTAGCGGGTTTCGCGAACACCGGGGAGCTGTTTTTT. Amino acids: CASTGLAGFANTGELFF. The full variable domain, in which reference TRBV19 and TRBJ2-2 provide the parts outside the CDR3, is DGGITQSPKYLFRKEGQNVTLSCEQNLNHDAMYWYRQDPGQGLRLIYYSQIVNDFQKGDIAEGYSVSREKKESFPLTVTSAQKNPTAFYLCASTGLAGFANTGELFFGEGSRLTVL.

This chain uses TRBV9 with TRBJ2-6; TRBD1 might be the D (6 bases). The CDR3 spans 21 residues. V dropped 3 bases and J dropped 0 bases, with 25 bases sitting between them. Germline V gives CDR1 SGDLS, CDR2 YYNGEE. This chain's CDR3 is CASSAGLGTTLSSSGANVLTF. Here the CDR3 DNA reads TGTGCCAGCAGCGCAGGGTTAGGGACAACTCTCTCCTCCTCTGGGGCCAACGTCCTGACTTTC. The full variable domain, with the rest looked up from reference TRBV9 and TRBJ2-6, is DSGVTQTPKHLITATGQRVTLRCSPRSGDLSVYWYQQSLDQGLQFLIQYYNGEERAKGNILERFSAQQFPDLHSELNLSSLELGDSALYFCASSAGLGTTLSSSGANVLTFGAGSRLTVL.

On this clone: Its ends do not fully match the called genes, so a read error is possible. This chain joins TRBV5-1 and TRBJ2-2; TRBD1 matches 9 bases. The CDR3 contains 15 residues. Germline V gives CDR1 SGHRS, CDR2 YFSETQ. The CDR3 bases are TGCGCCAGCAGGTTGGGACAGGGCCCGACCGGGGAGCTGTTTTTT. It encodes CASRLGQGPTGELFF.

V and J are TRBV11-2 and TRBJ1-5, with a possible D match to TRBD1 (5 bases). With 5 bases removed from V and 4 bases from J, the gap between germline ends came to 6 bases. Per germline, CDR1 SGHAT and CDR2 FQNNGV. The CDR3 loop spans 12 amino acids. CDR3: CASSRTNQPQHF. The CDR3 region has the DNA TGTGCCAGCAGCAGGACAAATCAGCCCCAGCATTTT.

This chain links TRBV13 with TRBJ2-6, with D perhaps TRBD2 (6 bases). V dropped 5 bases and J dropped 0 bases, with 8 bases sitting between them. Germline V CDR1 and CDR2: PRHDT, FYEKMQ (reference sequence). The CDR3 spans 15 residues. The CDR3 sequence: CASSQEGSGANVLTF. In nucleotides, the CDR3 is TGTGCCAGCAGCCAGGAGGGCTCTGGGGCCAACGTCCTGACTTTC.

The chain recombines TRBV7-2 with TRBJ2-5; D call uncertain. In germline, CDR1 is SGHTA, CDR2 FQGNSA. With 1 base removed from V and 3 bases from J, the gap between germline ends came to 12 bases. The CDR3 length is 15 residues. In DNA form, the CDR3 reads TGTGCCAGCAGCTTAGTGACGCTTCTGAAAGAGACCCAGTACTTC. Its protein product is CASSLVTLLKETQYF.

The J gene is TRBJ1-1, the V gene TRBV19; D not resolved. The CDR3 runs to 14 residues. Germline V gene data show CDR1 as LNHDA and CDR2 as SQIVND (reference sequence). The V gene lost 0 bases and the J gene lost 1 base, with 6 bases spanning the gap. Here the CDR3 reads CASSIDTRNTEAFF. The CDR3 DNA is TGTGCCAGTAGTATAGATACTCGGAACACTGAAGCTTTCTTT.